Here is one T cell receptor (beta chain) with its context. The sample originates from a study of control samples from healthy donors and cancer patients. Using immunoSEQ multiplex PCR, the repertoire was profiled, and TCRdb retains in-frame clones only, with some absent. The sample includes about 150,000 clones, just under 95% of them seen just once. V was clipped by 6 bases and J by 6 bases; unmatched bases: 7. From germline, CDR1 is MNHNY and CDR2 SVGAGI (reference sequence). CDR3 size: 13 residues. The sequence came from a man aged 40-50 years in good health. The source material was blood. This rearrangement joins TRBV6-6 to TRBJ1-2; 7 bases are a match to TRBD1. The DNA for the CDR3 is TGTGCCAGCAGCTCGACAGGGAACCATGGCTACACCTTC. Translation: CASSSTGNHGYTF.